This TCR beta chain originates from a study of blood T cell repertoires in COVID-19. Study information: The analysed material was cDNA or gDNA that came from T cells, B-cell-depleted T cells, or PBMCs.

Data came from immunoSEQ multiplex PCR; TCRdb stores just in-frame clones and leaves some out. The sample has 140,000 or so clones, more than 65% seen once; the top ten hold around 8%. On this clone itself: Its ends do not fully match the called genes, so a read error is possible. Other DNA sequences in the sample encode the same CDR3.

Germline-derived CDR1 and CDR2 are SGHRS and YFSETQ. This CDR3 region has 13 residues. The sample taken for sequencing was peripheral blood. The chain combines TRBV5-1 with TRBJ2-7, with 8 nucleotides matching TRBD1. The sequence was obtained from a human donor in a cohort sampled during active COVID-19. The DNA of the CDR3 is TGCGCCAGCAGCGCCGGGACAGGCCCCGAGCAGTATTTC. It is translated as CASSAGTGPEQYF.